This record concerns one T cell receptor (beta chain) sequence. Its antigen is not identified. The sample is drawn from a study of chemoradiotherapy in HPV16-positive cancers. Study-wide points: Only a couple of HPV16-positive patients supplied the functional HPV-specificity definition.

Over chemoradiotherapy, repertoires were sampled more than once. The CDR3 has 14 residues. With 5 bases removed from V and 3 bases from J, the gap between germline ends came to 13 bases. Germline CDR1 and CDR2: MNHEY and SVGAGI. The assay was immunoSEQ multiplex PCR, and TCRdb's table has in-frame clones only and misses some. The table has 8,000 or so clones, around 83% seen once. The J gene is TRBJ1-1, the V gene TRBV6-5; the D is unclear. Specimen: blood, collected from a patient who underwent chemoradiotherapy. The receptor was isolated from a human donor with HPV-associated anogenital cancer. CDR3 nucleotides: TGTGCCAGCAGTCTTACTTCAAGTGACACTGAAGCTTTCTTT. Translation: CASSLTSSDTEAFF.